This T cell receptor (beta chain) was profiled in a study of blood T cell repertoires in COVID-19. Overall study context: The cDNA or gDNA used as material had been derived from T cells, B-cell-depleted T cells, or PBMCs.

Sequencing used immunoSEQ multiplex PCR; TCRdb keeps in-frame clones, though not all of them. Among about 200,000 clones listed, about 88% were seen once. CDR1 and CDR2 (germline): SNHLY, FYNNEI. The CDR3 consists of 17 residues. The V end was cut by 6 bases, the J end by 2 bases, with 22 bases between. The sequence came from a woman in her 30s who had been exposed to COVID-19. Sequenced input: PBMCs or T cells enriched from blood (not recorded which). This rearrangement joins TRBV2 to TRBJ2-5; possibly TRBD2 for D (6 bases). This CDR3 reads CASSSTADYRGQETQYF. In nucleotides, the CDR3 is TGTGCCAGCAGCAGTACGGCCGACTATCGGGGGCAAGAGACCCAGTACTTC. Complete variable domain (other parts from reference TRBV2 and TRBJ2-5): EPEVTQTPSHQVTQMGQEVILRCVPISNHLYFYWYRQILGQKVEFLVSFYNNEISEKSEIFDDQFSVERPDGSNFTLKIRSTKLEDSAMYFCASSSTADYRGQETQYFGPGTRLLVL.